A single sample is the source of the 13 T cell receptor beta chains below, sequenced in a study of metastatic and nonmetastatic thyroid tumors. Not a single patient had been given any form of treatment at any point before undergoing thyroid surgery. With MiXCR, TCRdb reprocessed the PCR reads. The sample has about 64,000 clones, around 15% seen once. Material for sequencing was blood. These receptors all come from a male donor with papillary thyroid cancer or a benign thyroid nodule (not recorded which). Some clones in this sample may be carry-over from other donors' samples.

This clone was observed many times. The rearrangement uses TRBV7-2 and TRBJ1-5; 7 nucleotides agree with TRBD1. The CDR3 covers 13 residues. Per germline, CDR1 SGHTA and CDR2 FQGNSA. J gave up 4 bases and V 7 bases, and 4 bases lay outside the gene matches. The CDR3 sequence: CASTSTGNQPQHF. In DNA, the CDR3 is TGTGCCAGCACCTCGACAGGGAATCAGCCCCAGCATTTT.

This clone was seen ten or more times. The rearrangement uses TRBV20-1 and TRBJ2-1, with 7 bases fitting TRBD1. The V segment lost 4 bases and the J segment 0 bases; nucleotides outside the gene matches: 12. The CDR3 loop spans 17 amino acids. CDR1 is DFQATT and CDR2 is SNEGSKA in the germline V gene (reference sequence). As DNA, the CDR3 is TGCAGTGCTAAAAAGTTACAGGGGATTAGCTCCTACAATGAGCAGTTCTTC. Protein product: CSAKKLQGISSYNEQFF.

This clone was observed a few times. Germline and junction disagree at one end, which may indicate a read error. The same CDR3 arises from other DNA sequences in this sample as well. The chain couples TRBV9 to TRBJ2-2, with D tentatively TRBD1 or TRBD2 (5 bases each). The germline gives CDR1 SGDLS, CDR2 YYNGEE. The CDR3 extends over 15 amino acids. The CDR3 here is CASSKEGTNTGELFF. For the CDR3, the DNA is TGTGCCAGCAGCAAAGAAGGGACGAACACCGGTGAGCTGTTTTTT.

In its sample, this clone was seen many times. This CDR3 reads CASSLVRGDYGYTF. The CDR3 DNA reads TGTGCCAGCAGCTTAGTTAGGGGGGACTATGGCTACACCTTC. This rearrangement joins TRBV7-2 to TRBJ1-2, with D possibly matching TRBD1 (6 bases). This CDR3 is built from 14 residues. The ends were cut back, 1 base at V and 3 bases at J, with 9 bases in the middle. The germline CDR1 and CDR2 sequences are SGHTA and FQGNSA.

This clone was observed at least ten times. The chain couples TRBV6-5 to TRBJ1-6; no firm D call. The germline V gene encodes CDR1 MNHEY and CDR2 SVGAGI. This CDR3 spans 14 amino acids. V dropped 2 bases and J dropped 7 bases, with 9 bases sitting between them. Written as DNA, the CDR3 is TGTGCCAGCAGTTACGTGGGTCCGAATTCACCCCTCCACTTT. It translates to CASSYVGPNSPLHF.

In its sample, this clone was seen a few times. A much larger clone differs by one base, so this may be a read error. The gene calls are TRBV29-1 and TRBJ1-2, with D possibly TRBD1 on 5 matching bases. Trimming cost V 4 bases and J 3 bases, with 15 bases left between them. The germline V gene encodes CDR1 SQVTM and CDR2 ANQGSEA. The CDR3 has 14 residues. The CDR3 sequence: CSVAGTWRDYGYTF. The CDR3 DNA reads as TGCAGCGTTGCAGGGACCTGGCGTGACTATGGCTACACCTTC.

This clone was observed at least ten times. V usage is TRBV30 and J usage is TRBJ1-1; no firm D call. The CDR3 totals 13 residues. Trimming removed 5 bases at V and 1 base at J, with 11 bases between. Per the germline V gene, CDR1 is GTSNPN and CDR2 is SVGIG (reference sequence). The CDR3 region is CAWGRGSNTEAFF. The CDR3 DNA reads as TGTGCCTGGGGACGGGGATCGAACACTGAAGCTTTCTTT.

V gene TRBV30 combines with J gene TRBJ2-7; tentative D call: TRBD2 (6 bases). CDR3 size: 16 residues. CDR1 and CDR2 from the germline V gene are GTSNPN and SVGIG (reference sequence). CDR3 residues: CAWSVMVGRSSYEQYV. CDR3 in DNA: TGTGCCTGGAGTGTAATGGTAGGGAGGAGCTCCTACGAGCAGTACGTT.

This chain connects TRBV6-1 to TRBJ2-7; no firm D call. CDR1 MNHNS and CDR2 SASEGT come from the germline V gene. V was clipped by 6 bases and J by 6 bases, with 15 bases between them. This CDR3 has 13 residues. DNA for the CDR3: TGTGCCAGCAGCTACCAATTACTTAGCGAGCAGTACTTC. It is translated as CASSYQLLSEQYF.

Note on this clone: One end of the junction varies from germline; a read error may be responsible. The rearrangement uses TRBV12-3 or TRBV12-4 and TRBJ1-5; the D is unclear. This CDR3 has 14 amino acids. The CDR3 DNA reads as TGTGCCAGCAGTTTAGTAGGGTTCTGGCAGCCCCATCATTTT. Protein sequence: CASSLVGFWQPHHF.

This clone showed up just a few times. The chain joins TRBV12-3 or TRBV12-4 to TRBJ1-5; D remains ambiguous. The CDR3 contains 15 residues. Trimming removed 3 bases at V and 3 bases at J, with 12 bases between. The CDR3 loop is CASSFQWNINQPQHF. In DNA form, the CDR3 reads TGTGCCAGCAGTTTTCAGTGGAATATCAATCAGCCCCAGCATTTT.

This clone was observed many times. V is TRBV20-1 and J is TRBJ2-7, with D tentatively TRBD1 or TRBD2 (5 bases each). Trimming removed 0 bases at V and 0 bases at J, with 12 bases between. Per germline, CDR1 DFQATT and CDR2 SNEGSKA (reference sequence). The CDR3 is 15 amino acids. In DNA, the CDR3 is TGCAGTGCTAGAGAGACGACGGGGCCCTCCTACGAGCAGTACGTC. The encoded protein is CSARETTGPSYEQYV.

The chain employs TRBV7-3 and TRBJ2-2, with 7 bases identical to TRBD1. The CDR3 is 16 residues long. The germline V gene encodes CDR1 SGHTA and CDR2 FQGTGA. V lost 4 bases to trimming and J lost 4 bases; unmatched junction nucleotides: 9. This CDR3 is CASSSTNRGITGELFF. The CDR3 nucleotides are TGTGCCAGCAGCTCGACTAACAGGGGCATCACCGGGGAGCTGTTTTTT.